This T cell receptor beta chain was sequenced for a study of blood T cell repertoires in COVID-19. Study-wide background: Specimens from acute and convalescent COVID-19 originated in the United States, Italy and Spain. PBMCs, B-cell-depleted T cells, or T cells provided the cDNA or gDNA that made up the material.

In the original workflow: How many nucleated cells were present was estimated from reference gene primer amplification. Produced via immunoSEQ multiplex PCR; TCRdb's table is partial and in-frame only. That table gives V, J and clone size, and the DNA gave D and trimming. This sample has around 31,000 clones, with roughly 90% found just once. V lost 6 bases and J lost 10; bases outside the gene matches: 14. This CDR3 spans 13 amino acids. Germline V gene data show CDR1 as SQVTM and CDR2 as ANQGSEA. The source material was peripheral blood. The receptor was isolated from a woman in her forties with active or convalescent COVID-19. V is TRBV29-1 and J is TRBJ1-1; 7 nucleotides align to TRBD1. Here the CDR3 reads CSVRTGREVGAFF. The CDR3 bases are TGCAGCGTCAGGACAGGCCGTGAGGTCGGAGCTTTCTTT.